These T cell receptor beta chains were read from a single sample in a study of metastatic and nonmetastatic thyroid tumors. With MiXCR, TCRdb called clones anew from the PCR reads. This table holds tens of thousands of clones, 17% found once. The sample taken for sequencing was blood. These receptors all stem from a male donor with papillary thyroid cancer or a benign thyroid nodule (not recorded which). Some clones in this sample may be carry-over from other donors' samples. The CDR3 runs from the conserved cysteine through the conserved F or W. The D gene is left open where the match is weak. Clone size is given for some rows only: seen once, a few or many times, or a class if the clone is expanded.

TRBJ2-7 . few TRBV20-1 TGCAGTGCTAGAGATCTTAGGGTGGCGGGGCGGATGGGCGAGCAGTACTTC CSARDLRVAGRMGEQYF
TRBJ1-4 . many TRBV3-1 TGTGCCAGCAGCCAATCAAGCGGGGATGAAAAACTGTTTTTT CASSQSSGDEKLFF
TRBJ1-1 . many TRBV7-9 TGTGCCAGCAGCTTGGAAGGGGGGACGAACACTGAAGCTTTCTTT CASSLEGGTNTEAFF
TRBJ1-2 . few TRBV6-6 TGTGCCAGCAGTTACCTGTCCCCCGATCGTAACTATGGCTACACCTTC CASSYLSPDRNYGYTF
TRBJ1-2 TRBD1 many TRBV16 TGTGCCAGCAGCCAATCGGGGGACAGGGCGTTGGATGGCTACACCTTC CASSQSGDRALDGYTF
TRBJ2-3 TRBD2 many TRBV12-3/TRBV12-4 TGTGCCAGCGGGGGAGCTAGCGGGAGTGTCGCAGATACGCAGTATTTT CASGGASGSVADTQYF
TRBJ2-5 TRBD1 few TRBV5-1 TGCGCCAGCAGCTTATACCGGGGACAGTGTATACATGAGACCCAGTACTTC CASSLYRGQCIHETQYF
TRBJ2-3 TRBD1 many TRBV5-1 TGCGCCAGCAGCTTGAGTGGACAGGGGGGACCAGATACGCAGTATTTT CASSLSGQGGPDTQYF
TRBJ2-3 TRBD1 many TRBV20-1 TGCAGTGCTAGAGAAATAGGGGGCCAAGATACGCAGTATTTT CSAREIGGQDTQYF
TRBJ2-2 . few TRBV6-1 TGTGCCAGCAGTAGCCCCCATTGGCGTACCTGGGAGCTGTTTTTT CASSSPHWRTWELFF
TRBJ1-1 . few TRBV27 TGTGCCAGCAGTTTGGCCCTTGGATCCCCTGGAGATGAAGCTTTCTTT CASSLALGSPGDEAFF
TRBJ1-1 . many TRBV7-9 TGTGCCACAGGGCGGTACACTGAAGCTTTCTTT CATGRYTEAFF
TRBJ2-2 . . TRBV11-3 TGTGCCAGCAGCTTCCGTGGGCATGTTGCCGGGGAGCTGTTTTTT CASSFRGHVAGELFF
TRBJ2-3 . few TRBV6-6 TGTGCCAGCAGTTACTCGATTCGGGAGCTCACAGATACGCAGTATTTT CASSYSIRELTDTQYF
TRBJ1-6 TRBD1 . TRBV6-1 TGTGCCAGCAGTGAGAGGACAGGGCTTTCACCCCTCCACTTT CASSERTGLSPLHF
TRBJ2-7 TRBD1 . TRBV11-2 TGTGCCAGCAGCTTAGTCGGGACAGGGATCGAGCAGTACTTC CASSLVGTGIEQYF
TRBJ1-4 . many TRBV28 TGTGCCAGCAGTCCCCGACGCGAAAAACTGTTTTTT CASSPRREKLFF
TRBJ2-3 . . TRBV3-1 TGTGCCAGCAGCCAAGTGCCCGCGCAGGCATGGGGAAAAAGTACGCAGTATTTT CASSQVPAQAWGKSTQYF
TRBJ1-1 . . TRBV5-1 TGCGCCAGCAGCTTGGCTATAGGGGAATGGAACACTGAAGCTTTCTTT CASSLAIGEWNTEAFF
TRBJ1-2 TRBD1 many TRBV5-1 TGCGCCAGCAGCTTGACCGCCGGGACAGGGGGCAACTACTATGGCTACACCTTC CASSLTAGTGGNYYGYTF
TRBJ1-2 TRBD1 many TRBV3-1 TGTGCCAGCAGCCAAGATGGACAGGGTCTGATCTATGGCTACACCTTC CASSQDGQGLIYGYTF
TRBJ2-1 TRBD2 . TRBV15 TGTGCCACCAGCAGGGGGACTAGTCAAAATGAGCAGTTCTTC CATSRGTSQNEQFF
TRBJ2-2 . . TRBV11-2 TGTGCCAGCAGCCCCAGATACAGGGGGGAGGGCGGGGAGCTGTTTTTT CASSPRYRGEGGELFF
TRBJ2-7 TRBD1 few TRBV28 TGTGCCAGCAGTTCCGGGACAGGGGGTTACTACTACGAGCAGTACTTC CASSSGTGGYYYEQYF
TRBJ2-5 TRBD1 many TRBV10-1 TGCGCCAGCAGTGACGTAAGACAGGGGGGGGGCGAGACCCAGTACTTC CASSDVRQGGGETQYF
TRBJ2-7 . . TRBV20-1 TGCAGTGCTATCCCGAAATTGGGAGGCCGGGTCGAGCAGTACTTC CSAIPKLGGRVEQYF
TRBJ2-4 . many TRBV6-1 TGTGCCAGCAACGGCCTGATACCGGGACACCCCAAAAACATTCAGTACTTC CASNGLIPGHPKNIQYF
TRBJ1-5 TRBD1 . TRBV6-1 TGTGCCAGCAGTGAAATCGGGACAGGGGGCAATCAGCCCCAGCATTTT CASSEIGTGGNQPQHF
TRBJ1-1 . many TRBV29-1 TGCAGCGCTTTACAGCATGAAGCTTTCTTT CSALQHEAFF
TRBJ2-1 TRBD1 many TRBV4-1 TGCGCCAGCAGCCAATGGGACAGGGATTACAATGAGCAGTTCTTC CASSQWDRDYNEQFF
TRBJ1-6 . once TRBV14 TGTGCCAGCGGCCCATGGACAGACAATTCACCCCTCCACTTT CASGPWTDNSPLHF
TRBJ1-2 TRBD1 many TRBV11-2 TGTGCCAGCAGCTCGGGACAGGGTCATGGCTACACCTTC CASSSGQGHGYTF
TRBJ2-7 . few TRBV6-1 TGTGCCAGCAGTCCACAAAGCGGAGGGACATACGAGCAGTACTTC CASSPQSGGTYEQYF
TRBJ2-2 TRBD2 many TRBV20-1 TGCAGTGCTCTGGGACTAGCGGGGGGTGGGGAGCTGTTTTTT CSALGLAGGGELFF
TRBJ1-1 . many TRBV25-1 TGTGCCAGCAGTAGGGCGGGGGCGAGTGAAGCTTTCTTT CASSRAGASEAFF
TRBJ1-2 . few TRBV28 TGTGCCAGCAGACCAGGTGCGCTACAGGTTCGAAGCTATGGCTACACCTTC CASRPGALQVRSYGYTF
TRBJ2-7 . medium-sized TRBV6-2/TRBV6-3 TGTGCCAGCAGTTACAGCCAGACCTACGAGCAGTACTTC CASSYSQTYEQYF
TRBJ1-2 . . TRBV5-6 TGTGCCAGCAGCTTCTCCAGGGGCTATGGCTACACCTTC CASSFSRGYGYTF
TRBJ2-2 . . TRBV7-9 TGTGCCAGCAGCTTCTCCTGGAGGGACACCGGGGAGCTGGTTTTT CASSFSWRDTGELVF
TRBJ2-7 . medium-sized TRBV6-2/TRBV6-3 TGTGCCAGCAGTTGGGACGCCTTCGCTGAGCAGTACTTC CASSWDAFAEQYF
TRBJ2-7 TRBD2 many TRBV5-4 TGTGCCAGCAGCTTGCCCTCGACTAGCGGGTGGTCCTACGAGCAGTACTTC CASSLPSTSGWSYEQYF
TRBJ2-2 . many TRBV2 TGTGCCAGCAGTGTAGAGCAGTACACCGGGGAGCTGTTTTTT CASSVEQYTGELFF
TRBJ1-1 . many TRBV6-1 TGTGCCAGCAGTGATGGACAGACACAGAACACTGAAGCTTTCTTT CASSDGQTQNTEAFF
TRBJ1-1 . many TRBV11-2 TGTGCCAGCAGCCTGTCCGGAGGGACGGCGAACACTGAAGCTTTCTTT CASSLSGGTANTEAFF
TRBJ2-3 TRBD1 many TRBV6-5 TGTGCCAGCAGTTGGGACAGGGGGCGCAATCCAACGGATACGCAGTATTTT CASSWDRGRNPTDTQYF
TRBJ2-5 TRBD2 few TRBV5-4 TGTGCCAGCAGCCCCACCGGGGGGGTGGGGATAGAGACCCAGTACTTC CASSPTGGVGIETQYF
TRBJ2-5 TRBD2 . TRBV20-1 TGCAGTGCTAGCGACCCCCAAGCGGGGCACCAAGAGACCCAGTACTTC CSASDPQAGHQETQYF
TRBJ1-2 . medium-sized TRBV19 TGTGCCAGTAGTCGGGAAAAGGGAGGGATCGGTGGCTACACCTTC CASSREKGGIGGYTF
TRBJ2-7 . medium-sized TRBV27 TGTGCCAGCAGTTTAGCCCGAGCGGATCTGAGGCCCTACGAGCAGTACTTC CASSLARADLRPYEQYF
TRBJ2-5 . . TRBV6-1 TGTGCCAGCAGTGAACAAGCGGGCGGTCGTGAGACCCAGTACTTC CASSEQAGGRETQYF
TRBJ2-5 . many TRBV20-1 TGCAGTGCTAGAGGACTGACGGAAGAGACCCAGTACTTC CSARGLTEETQYF
TRBJ2-1 . . TRBV20-1 TGCAGTGCTAGCGGGTTTTGTGATGAGCAGTTCTTC CSASGFCDEQFF
TRBJ2-7 . many TRBV19 TGTGCCAGCAGTCACCTCGGACAGAGCCCCTACGAGCAGTACTTC CASSHLGQSPYEQYF